This record looks at one TCR beta chain sequence and its context. What it binds is not known. The data originate from a study of T cells after yellow fever vaccination. Study in general: SMART-Seq v4 Ultra Low Input prepared libraries from low-cell fractions. Notes on the study in general: Contaminants from the bulk population, in the form of abundant clonotypes, could be found in FACS-sorted repertoires. Booster samples showed a return of most primary-vaccination clones (about 96% CD4, 88% CD8).

The authors made TCR cDNA by 5'RACE template switching, adding a universal primer site and UMIs. TCRdb itself ran the 5' RACE reads through MiXCR, one entry per CDR3 protein. This table has roughly 260,000 distinct CDR3 sequences, 10% to 15% appearing once. With 6 bases removed from V and 7 bases from J, the gap between germline ends came to 19 bases. CDR1 MDHEN and CDR2 SYDVKM come from the germline V gene. This CDR3 comprises 14 residues. Sequenced here: CD4+ T cells sorted from PBMCs, sampled 45 days after the yellow fever booster vaccination. This sequence was found in a man aged 30 to 45 who received the YFV17D yellow fever vaccine. This chain joins TRBV28 and TRBJ2-7; TRBD1 or TRBD2 may be the D gene (5 bases each). CDR3 loop: CASSRDQNLREQYF. The CDR3 DNA is TGTGCCAGCAGCCGGGACCAAAATTTAAGGGAGCAGTACTTC.